The 23 T cell receptor beta chains reported below all come from one sample, sequenced in a study of cytomegalovirus exposure and HLA in healthy donors. 60 Vbeta and 13 Jbeta primers were used in PCR. Produced via immunoSEQ multiplex PCR; TCRdb's table is partial and in-frame only. The sample consists of about 160,000 clones, roughly two thirds of them appearing once. What was sequenced was PBMCs. The source is a woman aged 30 to 39 in good health and CMV-seronegative.

The chain employs TRBV19 and TRBJ2-1; 9 nucleotides line up with TRBD1. CDR1 and CDR2 from the germline V gene are LNHDA and SQIVND (reference sequence). The V segment lost 3 bases and the J segment 7 bases; nucleotides outside the gene matches: 1. CDR3 size: 13 residues. CDR3 bases: TGTGCCAGTAGTATGGGGACAGGGAATGAGCAGTTCTTC. Encoded protein: CASSMGTGNEQFF.

The chain recombines TRBV5-6 with TRBJ2-2; D may be TRBD2 (6 bases). This CDR3 is 16 amino acids long. Germline V gene data show CDR1 as SGHDT and CDR2 as YYEEEE. V was clipped by 5 bases and J by 3 bases, with 17 bases between them. For the CDR3, the DNA is TGTGCCAGCAGGAAAAATAACGGCGGGGACACCGGGGAGCTGTTTTTT. Translation gives CASRKNNGGDTGELFF.

This clone was seen only a few times. V and J are TRBV18 and TRBJ2-3; a possible D gene is TRBD2 (6 bases). The ends were cut back, 3 bases at V and 4 bases at J, with 14 bases in the middle. Germline V CDR1 and CDR2: KGHSH, LQKENI. The CDR3 covers 15 residues. CDR3 in DNA: TGTGCCAGCTCACCGGGGGAGGAATGGTCAGATACGCAGTATTTT. Translating gives CASSPGEEWSDTQYF.

The chain is built from TRBV2 and TRBJ1-4; maybe TRBD1 (6 bases). Looked up from germline, CDR1 is SNHLY and CDR2 is FYNNEI. The CDR3 has 14 amino acids. Trimming took 3 bases from V and 7 from J, leaving 12 bases between them. The CDR3 spells CASSDQGWSEKLFF. The CDR3, as DNA: TGTGCCAGCAGTGATCAGGGGTGGAGTGAAAAACTGTTTTTT.

The chain combines TRBV5-8 with TRBJ2-1; tentative D call: TRBD2 (5 bases). CDR1 and CDR2 from the germline V gene are SGHTS and YDEGEE. CDR3 length equals 14 residues. Trimming left V 2 bases short and J 9 bases short, with 15 bases between. CDR3 sequence: CASSFSAHGGEQFF. The CDR3 coding sequence is TGTGCCAGCAGCTTTAGCGCCCATGGAGGTGAGCAGTTCTTC.

The chain combines TRBV4-3 with TRBJ2-5; the D is unclear. V was trimmed by 0 bases and J by 5 bases, leaving 4 bases between them. Germline loops: CDR1 LGHNA, CDR2 YSLEER. The length of the CDR3 is 12 residues. The CDR3 reads CASSQDRETQYF. The CDR3 nucleotides are TGCGCCAGCAGCCAAGATCGGGAGACCCAGTACTTC.

The chain combines TRBV28 with TRBJ1-2, with D perhaps matching TRBD1 (6 bases). Between the trimmed V and J ends, which lost 3 bases and 2 bases, there was a span of 16 bases. Germline values: CDR1 MDHEN, CDR2 SYDVKM. CDR3 length: 16 residues. CDR3 loop: CASSFGGHPRNYGYTF. The CDR3 DNA reads TGTGCCAGCAGTTTTGGGGGCCACCCACGGAACTATGGCTACACCTTC.

This clone has just one count. This chain connects TRBV4-1 to TRBJ2-3; 14 bases map to TRBD2. Trimming at V came to 4 bases and at J to 4 bases, leaving 10 bases not matched to a gene. The CDR3 totals 18 residues. CDR1 is MGHRA, CDR2 YSYEKL, per germline. The CDR3 sequence is CASSRGTSGGFTSDTQYF. For the CDR3, the DNA is TGCGCCAGCAGCCGAGGGACTAGCGGGGGATTTACTTCAGATACGCAGTATTTT.

A few counts support this clone. The rearrangement links TRBV7-2 to TRBJ1-1, with 7 bases identical to TRBD1. Germline V gene sequence: CDR1 SGHTA, CDR2 FQGNSA. The CDR3 extends over 14 amino acids. V gave up 5 bases and J gave up 7 bases; unmatched junction bases: 10. In DNA, the CDR3 is TGTGCCAGCAGCCCTAGGACGCGACAGGGTGAAGCTTTCTTT. Its protein product is CASSPRTRQGEAFF.

This clone was seen only once. This chain joins TRBV5-1 and TRBJ2-1; 7 bases line up with TRBD1. The CDR3 sequence is 17 residues long. V lost 4 bases and J lost 10; bases outside the gene matches: 20. Germline V CDR1 and CDR2: SGHRS, YFSETQ. CDR3 sequence: CASSPQPYRGRVDEQFF. The CDR3 DNA sequence: TGCGCCAGCAGCCCCCAACCCTACAGGGGTAGAGTGGACGAGCAGTTCTTC.

V usage is TRBV4-1 and J usage is TRBJ2-5, with 7 positions matching TRBD2. This CDR3 comprises 14 residues. V was pared by 1 base and J by 3 bases, with 2 bases of the junction left unmatched. The germline gives CDR1 MGHRA, CDR2 YSYEKL. The CDR3 is CASSQGLAEETQYF. For the CDR3, the DNA is TGCGCCAGCAGCCAAGGACTAGCAGAAGAGACCCAGTACTTC.

The chain employs TRBV4-1 and TRBJ2-7; D is perhaps TRBD1 (6 bases). CDR3 size: 14 residues. Germline lookup yields CDR1 MGHRA and CDR2 YSYEKL. Trimming left V 0 bases short and J 2 bases short, with 8 bases between. CDR3 protein: CASSQEQGPYEQYF. The DNA of the CDR3 is TGCGCCAGCAGCCAAGAACAGGGTCCCTACGAGCAGTACTTC.

The chain links TRBV30 to TRBJ1-1; 7 bases fit TRBD1. V trimming: 6 bases; J trimming: 1 base; junction bases outside the gene matches: 5. The CDR3 is 13 amino acids. Per germline, CDR1 GTSNPN and CDR2 SVGIG (reference sequence). CDR3 amino acids: CACHRGRNTEAFF. CDR3 DNA: TGTGCCTGCCACAGGGGACGGAACACTGAAGCTTTCTTT.

The V and J genes are TRBV4-3 and TRBJ2-5; 7 nucleotides match TRBD1. CDR1 and CDR2 (germline): LGHNA, YSLEER. This CDR3 comprises 14 residues. V lost 5 bases and J lost 2; bases outside the gene matches: 5. The DNA of the CDR3 is TGCGCCAGCAGCTCTTGGACAGGACAAGAGACCCAGTACTTC. Translated: CASSSWTGQETQYF.

V is TRBV6-6 and J is TRBJ2-3; no firm D call. CDR3 length equals 12 residues. Germline V gives CDR1 MNHNY, CDR2 SVGAGI (reference sequence). Trimming cost V 2 bases and J 6 bases, with 6 bases left between them. CDR3 residues: CASSYPRDTQYF. CDR3 nucleotide sequence: TGTGCCAGCAGTTACCCCAGGGATACGCAGTATTTT.

The chain couples TRBV9 to TRBJ1-1, with TRBD1 identical over 7 bases. This CDR3 region has 15 residues. The V gene end was trimmed by 0 bases and the J gene end by 4 bases; junction bases not matched to a gene: 6. CDR1 and CDR2 (germline): SGDLS, YYNGEE. The CDR3 nucleotides read TGTGCCAGCAGCGTAGAGGGGGCGCTGGGCACTGAAGCTTTCTTT. As protein: CASSVEGALGTEAFF.

This clone was detected a few times. The chain uses TRBV9 and TRBJ2-1, with D possibly being TRBD2 (7 bases). The germline gives CDR1 SGDLS, CDR2 YYNGEE. CDR3 length: 17 amino acids. Trimming cost V 0 bases and J 1 base, with 14 bases left between them. Written as DNA, the CDR3 is TGTGCCAGCAGCGTAGCCCGCGGGGGCCGTTCCTACAATGAGCAGTTCTTC. Amino acids: CASSVARGGRSYNEQFF.

The rearrangement links TRBV5-6 to TRBJ1-2; TRBD1 is a possible D gene (5 bases). V gave up 3 bases and J gave up 7 bases, with 13 bases separating them. This CDR3 spans 13 amino acids. Germline CDR1 and CDR2: SGHDT and YYEEEE. The CDR3 bases are TGTGCCAGCAGCTGGGATAGGGGAACTGGCTACACCTTC. Its protein is CASSWDRGTGYTF.

This clone was seen more than once but under ten times. The chain employs TRBV5-4 and TRBJ1-1, with D possibly matching TRBD1 (6 bases). V was cut by 1 base and J by 3 bases, with 7 bases left in between. Germline assignment: CDR1 SGHNT and CDR2 YYREEE (reference sequence). The CDR3 contains 13 residues. CDR3 loop: CASSLNRDTEAFF. DNA of the CDR3: TGTGCCAGCAGCTTGAACAGGGACACTGAAGCTTTCTTT. The full variable domain, its missing parts supplied by reference TRBV5-4 and TRBJ1-1, is ETGVTQSPTHLIKTRGQQVTLRCSSQSGHNTVSWYQQALGQGPQFIFQYYREEENGRGNFPPRFSGLQFPNYSSELNVNALELDDSALYLCASSLNRDTEAFFGQGTRLTVV.

The J gene is TRBJ2-4, the V gene TRBV29-1, with 10 nucleotides matching TRBD1. The CDR3 length is 12 residues. V dropped 6 bases and J dropped 14; count of bases not matched to a gene: 10. CDR1 is SQVTM and CDR2 is ANQGSEA in the germline V gene. This CDR3 reads CSVAGDRGMEYF. In DNA form, the CDR3 reads TGCAGCGTGGCGGGGGACAGGGGTATGGAGTACTTC.

With respect to this clone: This specimen includes other DNA sequences encoding the same CDR3. The chain couples TRBV28 to TRBJ1-2; 8 nucleotides line up with TRBD1. The CDR3 length is 13 residues. Germline V CDR1 and CDR2: MDHEN, SYDVKM. Trimming at V came to 6 bases and at J to 6 bases, leaving 6 bases not matched to a gene. This chain's CDR3 is CASSRGQGNGYTF. The CDR3 nucleotides are TGTGCCAGCAGCCGCGGACAGGGCAATGGCTACACCTTC.

The chain employs TRBV29-1 and TRBJ1-2, with D possibly TRBD1 on 6 matching bases. The germline CDR1 and CDR2 sequences are SQVTM and ANQGSEA. The CDR3 extends over 11 amino acids. V lost 7 bases and J lost 8, with 14 bases in between. Written as DNA, the CDR3 is TGCAGCGACCGGACAGCTTACGGCTACACCTTC. Its translation is CSDRTAYGYTF.

The genes are TRBV6-5 and TRBJ1-6, with D possibly TRBD1 on 6 matching bases. The CDR3 loop spans 15 amino acids. Germline CDR1 is MNHEY and CDR2 is SVGAGI. Trimming cost V 0 bases and J 13 bases, with 16 bases left between them. Here the CDR3 DNA reads TGTGCCAGCAGTTACTCCCCGGACAGTCTTCAGCCCCTCCACTTT. Its protein product is CASSYSPDSLQPLHF.